A single sample is the source of the 16 T cell receptor beta chains below, sequenced in a study of control samples from healthy donors and cancer patients. Libraries were prepared by immunoSEQ multiplex PCR; TCRdb keeps only in-frame clonotypes and omits some of them. The sample holds about 140,000 clones, roughly nine tenths seen once. Sequencing was done on a sample of blood. Receptor source: a man younger than 30 in good health.

The genes are TRBV5-5 and TRBJ1-4; D call uncertain. Germline lookup yields CDR1 SGHKS and CDR2 YYEKEE (reference sequence). The CDR3 length is 15 residues. V was trimmed by 4 bases and J by 0 bases, leaving 10 bases between them. This CDR3 reads CASSLRLATNEKLFF. As DNA, the CDR3 is TGTGCCAGCAGCCTCCGGCTAGCAACTAATGAAAAACTGTTTTTT.

This clone was observed once. The genes are TRBV7-8 and TRBJ2-3; D unresolved. The V gene lost 3 bases and the J gene lost 2 bases, with 9 bases spanning the gap. The CDR3 has 14 amino acids. CDR1 is SGHVS and CDR2 is FQNEAQ in the germline V gene. As DNA, the CDR3 is TGTGCCAGCAGCTTCGAGCCAAACACAGATACGCAGTATTTT. The encoded protein is CASSFEPNTDTQYF.

The rearrangement uses TRBV6-2 or TRBV6-3 and TRBJ1-2, with 8 bases lining up with TRBD1. CDR1 MNHEY and CDR2 SVGEGT come from the germline V gene. This CDR3 has 18 residues. With V trimmed by 5 bases and J by 0 bases, 14 bases remained unmatched. CDR3 nucleotide sequence: TGTGCCAGCAGTACCTTAGTGGGACAGGATATTCCTAACTATGGCTACACCTTC. This gives the protein CASSTLVGQDIPNYGYTF.

The CDR3: CASSSLQGALSYEQYF. In DNA, the CDR3 is TGTGCCAGCAGTTCCCTCCAGGGAGCCCTCTCCTACGAGCAGTACTTC. The rearrangement uses TRBV7-9 and TRBJ2-7; either TRBD1 or TRBD2 may fit D (5 bases each). The germline CDR1 and CDR2 sequences are SEHNR and FQNEAQ (reference sequence). The CDR3 length is 16 residues. The ends were cut back, 6 bases at V and 0 bases at J, with 18 bases in the middle. Full variable domain (outside the CDR3, taken from reference TRBV7-9 and TRBJ2-7): DTGVSQNPRHKITKRGQNVTFRCDPISEHNRLYWYRQTLGQGPEFLTYFQNEAQLEKSRLLSDRFSAERPKGSFSTLEIQRTEQGDSAMYLCASSSLQGALSYEQYFGPGTRLTVT.

The CDR3 reads CAWSEAVYTGELFF. The CDR3 DNA reads TGTGCCTGGAGTGAGGCAGTCTACACCGGGGAGCTGTTTTTT. The chain links TRBV30 to TRBJ2-2, with unresolved D. CDR3 length equals 14 residues. Trimming took off 1 base at V and 3 bases at J, with 9 bases between the two ends. CDR1 and CDR2 (germline): GTSNPN, SVGIG (reference sequence).

The gene calls are TRBV2 and TRBJ2-5, with a weak D call TRBD2 (6 bases). CDR1 is SNHLY and CDR2 is FYNNEI in the germline V gene. The germline V and J ends were trimmed by 7 bases and 3 bases, with 15 bases remaining between them. The CDR3 has 14 amino acids. The chain's CDR3 is CASNTRGGEETQYF. CDR3 sequence (DNA): TGTGCCAGCAATACTAGGGGAGGTGAAGAGACCCAGTACTTC.

The chain uses TRBV25-1 and TRBJ2-2; TRBD1 matches 11 bases. Per germline, CDR1 MGHDK and CDR2 SYGVNS. Trimming removed 3 bases from V and 7 bases from J; junction bases left unmatched: 4. This CDR3 region has 15 residues. The CDR3 region is CASSEDRGLDGELFF. CDR3 sequence (DNA): TGTGCCAGCAGTGAGGACAGGGGGCTTGACGGGGAGCTGTTTTTT. The full variable domain, with the rest looked up from reference TRBV25-1 and TRBJ2-2, is EADIYQTPRYLVIGTGKKITLECSQTMGHDKMYWYQQDPGMELHLIHYSYGVNSTEKGDLSSESTVSRIRTEHFPLTLESARPSHTSQYLCASSEDRGLDGELFFGEGSRLTVL.

This chain joins TRBV7-3 and TRBJ1-1, with D tentatively TRBD1 (6 bases). The germline gives CDR1 SGHTA, CDR2 FQGTGA. There are 13 residues in the CDR3. The V gene lost 5 bases and the J gene lost 3 bases, with 10 bases spanning the gap. Here the CDR3 reads CASSASGDTEAFF. The CDR3 DNA reads as TGTGCCAGCAGCGCCTCAGGGGACACTGAAGCTTTCTTT.

This clone was picked up a small number of times. The V call is TRBV7-3, the J call TRBJ1-1; D is perhaps TRBD1 (5 bases). V shed 5 bases and J shed 3 bases, with 10 bases lying between them. The CDR3 runs to 13 residues. The germline CDR1 and CDR2 sequences are SGHTA and FQGTGA. The CDR3 region has the DNA TGTGCCAGCAGCAGGGGAAGAGACACTGAAGCTTTCTTT. Its translation is CASSRGRDTEAFF.

This clone was seen only once. V gene TRBV19 combines with J gene TRBJ1-2; no clear D gene. V was pared by 10 bases and J by 0 bases, with 12 bases between. CDR1 LNHDA and CDR2 SQIVND come from the germline V gene (reference sequence). This CDR3 is built from 13 residues. The CDR3 sequence: CATTVGTNYGYTF. CDR3 coding DNA: TGTGCCACCACGGTGGGAACTAACTATGGCTACACCTTC.

V usage is TRBV2 and J usage is TRBJ2-3; D is unresolved. The CDR3 sequence is 18 residues long. Germline V gene data show CDR1 as SNHLY and CDR2 as FYNNEI. The V end lost 2 bases, the J end lost 4 bases, and 22 bases lay between the germline ends. The chain's CDR3 is CASSERYGDPVYADTQYF. The CDR3 region has the DNA TGTGCCAGCAGTGAAAGGTACGGCGACCCCGTATATGCAGATACGCAGTATTTT.

This chain connects TRBV28 to TRBJ2-7; possibly TRBD1 or TRBD2 for D (5 bases each). This CDR3 region has 14 residues. V lost 2 bases to trimming and J lost 7 bases, with 15 bases between them. The germline V gene has CDR1 MDHEN and CDR2 SYDVKM. CDR3 coding DNA: TGTGCCAGCAGTTTAGGGACCGCTCTAAGAGAGCAGTACTTC. Translation: CASSLGTALREQYF.

The chain is built from TRBV19 and TRBJ1-2, with D possibly matching TRBD1 (5 bases). Germline assignment: CDR1 LNHDA and CDR2 SQIVND (reference sequence). The CDR3 covers 15 residues. Deletions cut 0 bases from V and 1 base from J, with 9 bases between. DNA for the CDR3: TGTGCCAGTAGTATAGATCTCGGGGGTAACTATGGCTACACCTTC. This encodes CASSIDLGGNYGYTF.

This rearrangement joins TRBV7-8 to TRBJ2-6; 9 bases match TRBD1. Germline CDR1 reads SGHVS; CDR2 reads FQNEAQ. V dropped 6 bases and J dropped 0; count of bases not matched to a gene: 15. This CDR3 has 20 residues. This CDR3 reads CASRQRQLGQGPSGANVLTF. CDR3 DNA: TGTGCCAGCAGGCAGAGGCAGTTGGGACAGGGCCCCTCTGGGGCCAACGTCCTGACTTTC.

The V call is TRBV4-2, the J call TRBJ2-7, with 11 positions matching TRBD2. Germline V gene sequence: CDR1 LGHNA, CDR2 YNFKEQ. The CDR3 loop spans 18 amino acids. Unmatched junction bases numbered 9, after V lost 2 bases and J lost 0 bases. This CDR3 is CASSQRSSGGPSSYEQYF. DNA of the CDR3: TGTGCCAGCAGCCAACGTTCTAGCGGGGGGCCGAGCTCCTACGAGCAGTACTTC.

The chain carries TRBV5-1 and TRBJ2-7, with a weak D call TRBD2 (6 bases). Trimming cost V 0 bases and J 0 bases, with 13 bases left between them. The CDR3 contains 16 residues. Germline V gene lookup returns CDR1 SGHRS and CDR2 YFSETQ. This CDR3 reads CASSLVVGGSSYEQYF. As DNA, the CDR3 is TGCGCCAGCAGCTTGGTTGTGGGGGGAAGCTCCTACGAGCAGTACTTC.